This TCR beta chain was profiled in a study of T cells in localized non-small cell lung cancer. Broader study findings: Investigators sequenced only a single tumor region, leaving heterogeneity possible. Tumor trailed uninvolved adjacent lung in T cell clonality, which peaked there.

Germline CDR1 reads SGHRS; CDR2 reads YFSETQ. V dropped 4 bases and J dropped 1 base, with 12 bases sitting between them. This CDR3 is 15 amino acids long. The data were produced by immunoSEQ multiplex PCR, yet TCRdb's version contains in-frame clones alone and is incomplete. The table lists 4,500 to 5,500 clones, 30% of them singletons, with 8.2% in the top ten. On this clone: Antigen unknown.

The chain joins TRBV5-1 to TRBJ2-1; no firm D call. The origin of this receptor is an older male donor with stage I lung adenocarcinoma. Sequences were derived from lung tumor tissue, sampled before any cancer treatment. The CDR3: CASSLRPHSYNEQFF. In DNA form, the CDR3 reads TGCGCCAGCAGCCTTAGACCACATTCCTACAATGAGCAGTTCTTC.